This TCR beta chain emerged from a study of T cell responses to AZD1222 COVID-19 vaccine. Researchers grouped second doses given at about 4 or about 12 weeks into one pool. On this clone: Its antigen is unknown.

Findings of the study overall: Among AZD1222 vaccinees, only 5 or 6 were seropositive at baseline.

Using immunoSEQ multiplex PCR, the repertoire was profiled, and TCRdb retains in-frame clones only, with some absent. The table has 110,000 to 150,000 clones, roughly 93% seen once. The CDR3 runs 14 residues. V was trimmed by 2 bases and J by 12 bases, leaving 17 bases between them. The germline V gene has CDR1 WNHNN and CDR2 SYGVQD (reference sequence). V usage is TRBV10-1 and J usage is TRBJ2-1; D possibly corresponds to TRBD2 (5 bases). Sequenced here: peripheral blood, sampled 28 days after the second AZD1222 dose. This sequence originates from an adult who received the AZD1222 COVID-19 vaccine. CDR3 sequence: CASSEKRANDGQFF. The CDR3 DNA follows: TGCGCCAGCAGTGAGAAGAGGGCTAACGATGGGCAGTTCTTC.